One and the same sample provided the 18 T cell receptor beta chains below, sequenced in a study of shared clonotypes between healthy human individuals. Only in-frame clones appear in the TCRdb table, and some are missing; sequencing was by immunoSEQ multiplex PCR. The profile shows 1 million to 1.3 million clones, 70% to 80% of them singletons. What was sequenced was memory CD4+ T cells from PBMCs. Subset here: CD45RA-negative fraction. These receptors originate from a man aged 18 to 29 in good health. Some clones in this sample may be carry-over from other donors' samples.

The chain has TRBV7-8 and TRBJ2-1; 8 nucleotides align to TRBD2. CDR3 size: 16 residues. Looked up from germline, CDR1 is SGHVS and CDR2 is FQNEAQ. Trimming took 5 bases from V and 4 from J; bases not matched to a gene: 10. CDR3 in amino acids: CASSGHLAGIYNEQFF. CDR3 nucleotide sequence: TGTGCCAGCAGCGGACATCTAGCGGGTATTTACAATGAGCAGTTCTTC.

This rearrangement joins TRBV19 to TRBJ1-5; D ambiguous. The CDR3 consists of 12 residues. V was clipped by 4 bases and J by 9 bases, with 10 bases between them. Germline CDR1 and CDR2: LNHDA and SQIVND (reference sequence). In DNA form, the CDR3 reads TGTGCCAGTAGTACTGGAATTGGGCCCCAGCATTTT. Amino acids: CASSTGIGPQHF.

The CDR3 region is CASSLRSGELFF. CDR3 in DNA: TGCGCCAGCAGCTTGAGGTCCGGGGAGCTGTTTTTT. This chain joins TRBV5-1 and TRBJ2-2, with D uncertain. Germline-derived CDR1 and CDR2 are SGHRS and YFSETQ. V shed 1 base and J shed 6 bases, with 4 bases lying between them. The CDR3 is made up of 12 amino acids.

V usage is TRBV6-1 and J usage is TRBJ1-1; D uncertain. In germline, CDR1 is MNHNS, CDR2 SASEGT. CDR3 length: 16 residues. V lost 3 bases to trimming and J lost 4 bases, with 18 bases between them. In DNA form, the CDR3 reads TGTGCCAGCAGTGAGTACGCGGGCAGCTTCGGCACTGAAGCTTTCTTT. Protein sequence: CASSEYAGSFGTEAFF.

CDR3 sequence (DNA): TGCGCCAGCTCCCGGGGCAGGGAGGGAGATACGCAGTATTTT. Protein product: CASSRGREGDTQYF. The genes are TRBV5-1 and TRBJ2-3, with TRBD2 matching over 7 bases. The V gene end was trimmed by 7 bases and the J gene end by 5 bases; junction bases not matched to a gene: 10. The CDR3 sequence is 14 residues long. Per germline, CDR1 SGHRS and CDR2 YFSETQ.

The genes are TRBV5-1 and TRBJ2-3; D gene unclear. This CDR3 contains 14 residues. Trimming took 0 bases from V and 0 from J, leaving 5 bases between them. Germline values: CDR1 SGHRS, CDR2 YFSETQ. In DNA, the CDR3 is TGCGCCAGCAGCTTGGAGCCCAGCACAGATACGCAGTATTTT. Translation gives CASSLEPSTDTQYF.

V is TRBV7-3 and J is TRBJ2-1; no firm D call. The CDR3 has 13 residues. Trimming removed 1 base at V and 8 bases at J, with 9 bases between. Germline values: CDR1 SGHTA, CDR2 FQGTGA. CDR3 sequence: CASSLIREDEQFF. The CDR3 nucleotides read TGTGCCAGCAGCTTAATCCGCGAGGATGAGCAGTTCTTC.

This clone appeared a single time. Other DNA sequences in this sample translate to the same CDR3. The chain is built from TRBV27 and TRBJ1-5; D remains unclear. Per the germline V gene, CDR1 is MNHEY and CDR2 is SMNVEV (reference sequence). The CDR3 is 14 amino acids. The ends were cut back, 9 bases at V and 0 bases at J, with 12 bases in the middle. CDR3 residues: CASGLVSSNQPQHF. CDR3 nucleotide sequence: TGTGCCAGTGGGTTGGTGAGTAGCAATCAGCCCCAGCATTTT.

The V gene is TRBV2, the J gene TRBJ2-7; 15 nucleotides match TRBD2. Trimming removed 5 bases from V and 4 bases from J; junction bases left unmatched: 3. Germline V lookup: CDR1 SNHLY, CDR2 FYNNEI. This CDR3 region has 15 residues. The CDR3 loop reads CASSLGLAGGYEQYF. The CDR3 DNA reads TGTGCCAGCAGTCTGGGACTAGCGGGAGGTTACGAGCAGTACTTC.

The chain recombines TRBV2 with TRBJ1-5; no definite D call. The CDR3 runs 15 residues. CDR1 is SNHLY and CDR2 is FYNNEI in the germline V gene. The V end was cut by 2 bases, the J end by 5 bases, with 13 bases between. The CDR3 sequence: CASSESSPVDQPQHF. The CDR3 DNA follows: TGTGCCAGCAGTGAAAGCAGTCCAGTCGATCAGCCCCAGCATTTT.

The J gene is TRBJ2-2, the V gene TRBV5-1; the match to TRBD2 covers 8 bases. The CDR3 contains 15 residues. Trimming took 2 bases from V and 3 from J; bases not matched to a gene: 3. Germline V CDR1 and CDR2: SGHRS, YFSETQ. CDR3 sequence (DNA): TGCGCCAGCAGCTTTAATAGCGGGGACACCGGGGAGCTGTTTTTT. Protein product: CASSFNSGDTGELFF.

The chain employs TRBV6-6 and TRBJ2-5, with a possible D match to TRBD2 (5 bases). Per the germline V gene, CDR1 is MNHNY and CDR2 is SVGAGI (reference sequence). The germline V and J ends were trimmed by 2 bases and 5 bases, with 15 bases remaining between them. This CDR3 is built from 15 residues. The CDR3 protein is CASSYVARERETQYF. The CDR3 coding sequence is TGTGCCAGCAGTTACGTGGCGAGGGAGAGGGAGACCCAGTACTTC.

The chain uses TRBV7-2 and TRBJ2-3; possible D gene TRBD1, 6 bases. There are 17 residues in the CDR3. Germline lookup yields CDR1 SGHTA and CDR2 FQGNSA. V was shortened by 2 bases and J by 3 bases, with 18 bases between the two germline ends. The CDR3 here is CASSLTPRQVQTDTQYF. The CDR3 bases are TGTGCCAGCAGCTTAACCCCACGACAGGTCCAAACAGATACGCAGTATTTT.

The chain links TRBV6-6 to TRBJ1-1, with D perhaps TRBD1 (5 bases). V was pared by 7 bases and J by 1 base, with 13 bases between. Germline loops: CDR1 MNHNY, CDR2 SVGAGI (reference sequence). This CDR3 spans 14 amino acids. The DNA for the CDR3 is TGTGCCAGCACTACGGGGACGGGGAACACTGAAGCTTTCTTT. It encodes CASTTGTGNTEAFF.

The CDR3 region has the DNA TGTGCCAGCAGTCAACAGGGGCTGTTCACCGGGGAGCTGTTTTTT. It yields the protein CASSQQGLFTGELFF. J is TRBJ2-2 and V is TRBV5-4; 7 nucleotides match TRBD1. Germline V CDR1 and CDR2: SGHNT, YYREEE (reference sequence). After removal of 5 bases from V and 4 bases from J, the junction contained 8 bases not matched to a gene. The CDR3 is made up of 15 amino acids.

In its sample, this clone was seen a few times. The chain is built from TRBV6-6 and TRBJ1-3; 7 nucleotides align to TRBD1. V dropped 6 bases and J dropped 8; count of bases not matched to a gene: 4. The CDR3 is 12 residues long. From germline, CDR1 is MNHNY and CDR2 SVGAGI (reference sequence). Written as DNA, the CDR3 is TGTGCCAGCAGCGACAGGGCAGACACCATATATTTT. It translates to CASSDRADTIYF.

The V and J genes are TRBV10-2 and TRBJ2-5, with 9 bases that match TRBD2. This CDR3 spans 12 amino acids. Germline CDR1 is WSHSY and CDR2 is SAAADI. J gave up 5 bases and V 5 bases, and 0 bases lay outside the gene matches. CDR3 in amino acids: CASSSGRETQYF. The CDR3, as DNA: TGCGCCAGCAGTAGCGGGAGGGAGACCCAGTACTTC.

This chain links TRBV5-6 with TRBJ2-7, with a possible D match to TRBD2 (6 bases). The CDR3 extends over 14 amino acids. V lost 1 base to trimming and J lost 2 bases, with 10 bases between them. Germline lookup yields CDR1 SGHDT and CDR2 YYEEEE. The CDR3 here is CASSLYQRAYEQYF. In DNA, the CDR3 is TGTGCCAGCAGCTTGTACCAGCGGGCCTACGAGCAGTACTTC.